A selection of T cell receptor beta chains follows, all from one sample in a study of T cell responses to AZD1222 COVID-19 vaccine. Clones were read by immunoSEQ multiplex PCR, and TCRdb kept only the in-frame ones, dropping some. Of about 150,000 clones listed, 94% are singletons. The material sequenced was peripheral blood, taken on day 0 of AZD1222 vaccination. These receptors came from an adult in good health. Both conserved end residues are part of each CDR3. The order of the fields is clone size, V gene, CDR3 length, CDR3 protein. Not all rows give a size; the values are once, few, many and, for expanded clones, a class.

-,TRBV5-1,15,CASSASFRENYGYTF
-,TRBV10-3,15,CAISDTQVPQETQYF
-,TRBV29-1,10,CSVQEGELFF
medium-sized,TRBV6-4,14,CASSDSEVPGELFF
-,TRBV19,17,CASSILAGGPSYNEQFF
-,TRBV7-9,18,CASSFRGDRYSGANVLTF
-,TRBV4-1,13,CASTQAGNTEAFF
-,TRBV9,13,CASSPTTGTEAFF
-,TRBV4-1,20,CASSPVQITGLRSYNSPLHF
-,TRBV10-3,13,CAISAVVNTEAFF
-,TRBV6-2/TRBV6-3,15,CASSYSTQSYNEQFF
-,TRBV19,15,CASSRAGARLEKLFF
-,TRBV10-3,16,CAITGTSGGHGGELFF
-,TRBV10-3,14,CAISEGRQIVRAFF
-,TRBV6-2/TRBV6-3,14,CASSYGDGYQPQHF
-,TRBV25-1,16,CASTLLPRWSNQPQHF